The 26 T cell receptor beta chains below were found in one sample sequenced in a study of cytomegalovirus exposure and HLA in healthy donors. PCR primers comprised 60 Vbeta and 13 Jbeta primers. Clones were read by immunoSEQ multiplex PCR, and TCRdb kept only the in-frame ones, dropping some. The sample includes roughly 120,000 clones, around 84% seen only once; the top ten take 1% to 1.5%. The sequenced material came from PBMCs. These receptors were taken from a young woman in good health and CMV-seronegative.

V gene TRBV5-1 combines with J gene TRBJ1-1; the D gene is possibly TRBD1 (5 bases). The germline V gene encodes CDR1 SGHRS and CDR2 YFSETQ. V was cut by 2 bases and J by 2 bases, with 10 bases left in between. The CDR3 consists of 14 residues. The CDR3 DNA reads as TGCGCCAGCAGCTTCGGGGGACTCAACACTGAAGCTTTCTTT. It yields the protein CASSFGGLNTEAFF.

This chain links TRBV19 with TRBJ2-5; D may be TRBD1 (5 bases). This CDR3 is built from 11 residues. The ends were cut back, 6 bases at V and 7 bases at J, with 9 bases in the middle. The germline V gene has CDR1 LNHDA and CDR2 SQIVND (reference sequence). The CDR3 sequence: CASSRTGTQYF. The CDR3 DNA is TGTGCCAGTAGCCGCACAGGGACCCAGTACTTC.

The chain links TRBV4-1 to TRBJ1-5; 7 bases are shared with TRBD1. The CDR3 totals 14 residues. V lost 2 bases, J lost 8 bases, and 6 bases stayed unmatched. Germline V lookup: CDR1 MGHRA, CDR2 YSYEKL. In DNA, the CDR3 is TGCGCCAGCAGCCAACCGGGACAGAAAAAGCCCCAGCATTTT. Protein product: CASSQPGQKKPQHF.

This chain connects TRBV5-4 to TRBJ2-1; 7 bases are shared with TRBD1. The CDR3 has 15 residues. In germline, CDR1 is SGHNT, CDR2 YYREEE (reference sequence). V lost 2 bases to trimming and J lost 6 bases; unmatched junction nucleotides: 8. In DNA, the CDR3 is TGTGCCAGCAGCTTTGCCAGGGGGATGCTCAATGAGCAGTTCTTC. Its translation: CASSFARGMLNEQFF.

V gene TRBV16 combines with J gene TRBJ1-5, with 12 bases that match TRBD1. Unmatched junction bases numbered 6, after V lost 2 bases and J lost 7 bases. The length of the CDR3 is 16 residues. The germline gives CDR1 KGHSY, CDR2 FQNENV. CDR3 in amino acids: CASSQAGTGGGQPQHF. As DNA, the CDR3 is TGTGCCAGCAGCCAAGCCGGGACAGGGGGCGGGCAGCCCCAGCATTTT.

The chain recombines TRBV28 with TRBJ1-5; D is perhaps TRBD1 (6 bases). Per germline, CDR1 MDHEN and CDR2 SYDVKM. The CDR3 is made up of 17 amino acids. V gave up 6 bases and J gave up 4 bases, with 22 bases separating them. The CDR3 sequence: CASRPRGGSVLNQPQHF. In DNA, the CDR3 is TGTGCCAGCAGGCCTCGGGGGGGCTCGGTTTTAAATCAGCCCCAGCATTTT.

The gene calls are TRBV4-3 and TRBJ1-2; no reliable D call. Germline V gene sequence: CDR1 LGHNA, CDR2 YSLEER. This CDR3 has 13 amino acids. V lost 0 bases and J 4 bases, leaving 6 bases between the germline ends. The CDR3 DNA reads TGCGCCAGCAGCCAAGATACCGGCTATGGCTACACCTTC. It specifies CASSQDTGYGYTF.

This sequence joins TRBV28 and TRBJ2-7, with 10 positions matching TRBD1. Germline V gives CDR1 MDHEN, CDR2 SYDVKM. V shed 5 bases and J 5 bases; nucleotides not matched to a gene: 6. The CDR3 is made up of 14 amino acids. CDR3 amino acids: CASSPIGTGDEQYF. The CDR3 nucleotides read TGTGCCAGCAGTCCCATCGGGACAGGGGACGAGCAGTACTTC. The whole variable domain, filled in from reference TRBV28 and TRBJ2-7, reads DVKVTQSSRYLVKRTGEKVFLECVQDMDHENMFWYRQDPGLGLRLIYFSYDVKMKEKGDIPEGYSVSREKKERFSLILESASTNQTSMYLCASSPIGTGDEQYFGPGTRLTVT.

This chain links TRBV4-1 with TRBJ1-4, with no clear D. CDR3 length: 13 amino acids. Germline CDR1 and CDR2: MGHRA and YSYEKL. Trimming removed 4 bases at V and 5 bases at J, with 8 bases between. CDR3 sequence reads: CASSLTRNEKLFF. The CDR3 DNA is TGCGCCAGCAGCCTTACAAGAAATGAAAAACTGTTTTTT.

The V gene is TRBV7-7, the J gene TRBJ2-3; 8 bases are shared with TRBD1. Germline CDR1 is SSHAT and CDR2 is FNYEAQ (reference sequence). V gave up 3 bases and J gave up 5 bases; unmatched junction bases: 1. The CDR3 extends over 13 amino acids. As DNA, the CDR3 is TGTGCCAGCAGCTTCGACAGGGGAGATACGCAGTATTTT. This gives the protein CASSFDRGDTQYF.

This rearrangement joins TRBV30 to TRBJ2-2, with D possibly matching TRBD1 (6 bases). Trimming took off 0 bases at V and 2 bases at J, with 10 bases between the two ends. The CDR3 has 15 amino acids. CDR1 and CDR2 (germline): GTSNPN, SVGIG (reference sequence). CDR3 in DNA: TGTGCCTGGAGTGTACTCAGGGGAAACACCGGGGAGCTGTTTTTT. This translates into CAWSVLRGNTGELFF.

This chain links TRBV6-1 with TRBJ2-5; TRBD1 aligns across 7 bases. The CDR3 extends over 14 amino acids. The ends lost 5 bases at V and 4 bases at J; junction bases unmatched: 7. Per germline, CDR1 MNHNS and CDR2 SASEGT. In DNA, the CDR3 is TGTGCCAGCAGTCTGGCAGGGGGTGGAGAGACCCAGTACTTC. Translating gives CASSLAGGGETQYF.

CDR3 in amino acids: CASSVGTPDNQPQHF. The CDR3 DNA reads as TGTGCCAGCAGTGTCGGGACACCGGATAATCAGCCCCAGCATTTT. The chain couples TRBV6-1 to TRBJ1-5, with D tentatively TRBD1 (6 bases). The CDR3 is 15 amino acids. From germline, CDR1 is MNHNS and CDR2 SASEGT. V lost 4 bases, J lost 4 bases, and 14 bases lay in between.

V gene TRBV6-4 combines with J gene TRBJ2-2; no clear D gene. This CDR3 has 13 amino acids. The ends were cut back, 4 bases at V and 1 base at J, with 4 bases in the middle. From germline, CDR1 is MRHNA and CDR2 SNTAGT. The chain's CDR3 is CASSVENTGELFF. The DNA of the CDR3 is TGTGCCAGCAGTGTAGAGAACACCGGGGAGCTGTTTTTT.

The chain's CDR3 is CASSPRDRGHYGYTF. CDR3 nucleotide sequence: TGTGCCAGCAGCCCGCGGGACAGGGGCCACTATGGCTACACCTTC. This chain connects TRBV7-9 to TRBJ1-2; TRBD1 aligns across 10 bases. V lost 5 bases and J lost 3; bases outside the gene matches: 6. The CDR3 totals 15 residues. Per germline, CDR1 SEHNR and CDR2 FQNEAQ (reference sequence).

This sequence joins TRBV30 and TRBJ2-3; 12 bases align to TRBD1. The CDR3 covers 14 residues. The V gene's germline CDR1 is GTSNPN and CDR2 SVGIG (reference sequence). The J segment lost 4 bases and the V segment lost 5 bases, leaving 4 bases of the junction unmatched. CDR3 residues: CAWGGTGGADTQYF. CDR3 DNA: TGTGCCTGGGGCGGGACAGGGGGCGCAGATACGCAGTATTTT. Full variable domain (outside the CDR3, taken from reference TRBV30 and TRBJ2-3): SQTIHQWPATLVQPVGSPLSLECTVEGTSNPNLYWYRQAAGRGLQLLFYSVGIGQISSEVPQNLSASRPQDRQFILSSKKLLLSDSGFYLCAWGGTGGADTQYFGPGTRLTVL.

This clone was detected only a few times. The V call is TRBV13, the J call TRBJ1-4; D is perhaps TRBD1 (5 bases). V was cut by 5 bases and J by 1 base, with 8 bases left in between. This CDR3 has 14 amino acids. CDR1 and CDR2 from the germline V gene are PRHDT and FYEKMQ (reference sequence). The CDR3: CASSMGGTNEKLFF. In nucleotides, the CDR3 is TGTGCCAGCAGCATGGGGGGAACTAATGAAAAACTGTTTTTT. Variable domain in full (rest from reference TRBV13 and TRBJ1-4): AAGVIQSPRHLIKEKRETATLKCYPIPRHDTVYWYQQGPGQDPQFLISFYEKMQSDKGSIPDRFSAQQFSDYHSELNMSSLELGDSALYFCASSMGGTNEKLFFGSGTQLSVL.

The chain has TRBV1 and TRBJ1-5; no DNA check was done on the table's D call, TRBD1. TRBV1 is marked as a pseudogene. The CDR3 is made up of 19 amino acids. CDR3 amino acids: CTSSPNYPWDKLGNQPQHF. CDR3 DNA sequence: TGCACCAGCAGCCCAAATTACCCTTGGGACAAATTGGGAAATCAGCCCCAGCATTTT.

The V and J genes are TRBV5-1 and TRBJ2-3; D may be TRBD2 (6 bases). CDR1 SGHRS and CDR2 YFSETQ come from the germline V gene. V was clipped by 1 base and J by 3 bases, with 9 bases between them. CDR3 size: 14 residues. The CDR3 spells CASSLNLATDTQYF. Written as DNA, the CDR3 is TGCGCCAGCAGCTTGAACCTAGCGACAGATACGCAGTATTTT.

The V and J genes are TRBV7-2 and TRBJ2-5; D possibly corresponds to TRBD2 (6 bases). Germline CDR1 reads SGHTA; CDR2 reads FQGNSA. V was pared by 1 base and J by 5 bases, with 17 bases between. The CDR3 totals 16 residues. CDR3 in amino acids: CASSLDVSGRGETQYF. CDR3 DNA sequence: TGTGCCAGCAGCTTAGACGTGTCCGGCCGGGGGGAGACCCAGTACTTC.

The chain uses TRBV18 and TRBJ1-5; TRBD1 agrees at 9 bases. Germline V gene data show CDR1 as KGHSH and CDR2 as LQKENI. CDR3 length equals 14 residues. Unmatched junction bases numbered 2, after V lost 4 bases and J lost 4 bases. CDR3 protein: CASSLGQGNQPQHF. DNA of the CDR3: TGTGCCAGCTCACTAGGACAGGGGAATCAGCCCCAGCATTTT. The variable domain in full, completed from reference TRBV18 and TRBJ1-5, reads NAGVMQNPRHLVRRRGQEARLRCSPMKGHSHVYWYRQLPEEGLKFMVYLQKENIIDESGMPKERFSAEFPKEGPSILRIQQVVRGDSAAYFCASSLGQGNQPQHFGDGTRLSIL.

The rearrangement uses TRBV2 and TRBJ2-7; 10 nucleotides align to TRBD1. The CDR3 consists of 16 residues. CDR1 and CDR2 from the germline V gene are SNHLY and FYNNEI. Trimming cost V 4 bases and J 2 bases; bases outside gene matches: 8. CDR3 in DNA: TGTGCCAGCAGTGGTCTTTCCGGGACAGGGGCCTACGAGCAGTACTTC. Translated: CASSGLSGTGAYEQYF.

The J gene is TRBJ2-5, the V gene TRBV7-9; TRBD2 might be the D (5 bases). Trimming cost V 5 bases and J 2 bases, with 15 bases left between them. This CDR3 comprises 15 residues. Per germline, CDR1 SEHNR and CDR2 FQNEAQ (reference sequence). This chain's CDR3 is CASSRRGGLQETQYF. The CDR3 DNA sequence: TGTGCCAGCAGCCGGCGCGGCGGACTTCAAGAGACCCAGTACTTC.

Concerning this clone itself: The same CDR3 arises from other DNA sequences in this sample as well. CDR3 in amino acids: CASSADGQGYGYTF. Written as DNA, the CDR3 is TGTGCCAGCAGTGCAGATGGACAGGGCTACGGCTACACCTTC. The rearrangement links TRBV25-1 to TRBJ1-2; 8 bases line up with TRBD1. CDR3 length: 14 amino acids. The V and J ends lost 4 bases and 8 bases, in that order; junction bases with no gene match: 9. In germline, CDR1 is MGHDK, CDR2 SYGVNS.

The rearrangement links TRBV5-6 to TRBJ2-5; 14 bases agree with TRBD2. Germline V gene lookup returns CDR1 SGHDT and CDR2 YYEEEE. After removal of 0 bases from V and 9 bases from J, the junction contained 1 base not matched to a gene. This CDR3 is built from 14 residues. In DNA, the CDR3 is TGTGCCAGCAGCTTGGAGGGACTAGCGGGGGCCCAGTACTTC. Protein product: CASSLEGLAGAQYF.

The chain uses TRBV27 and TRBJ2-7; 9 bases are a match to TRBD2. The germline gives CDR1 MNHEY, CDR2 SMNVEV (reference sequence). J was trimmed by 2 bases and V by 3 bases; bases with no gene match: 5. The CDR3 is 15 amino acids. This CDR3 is CASSFASGDTYEQYF. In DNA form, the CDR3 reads TGTGCCAGCAGTTTCGCTAGCGGGGATACCTACGAGCAGTACTTC.